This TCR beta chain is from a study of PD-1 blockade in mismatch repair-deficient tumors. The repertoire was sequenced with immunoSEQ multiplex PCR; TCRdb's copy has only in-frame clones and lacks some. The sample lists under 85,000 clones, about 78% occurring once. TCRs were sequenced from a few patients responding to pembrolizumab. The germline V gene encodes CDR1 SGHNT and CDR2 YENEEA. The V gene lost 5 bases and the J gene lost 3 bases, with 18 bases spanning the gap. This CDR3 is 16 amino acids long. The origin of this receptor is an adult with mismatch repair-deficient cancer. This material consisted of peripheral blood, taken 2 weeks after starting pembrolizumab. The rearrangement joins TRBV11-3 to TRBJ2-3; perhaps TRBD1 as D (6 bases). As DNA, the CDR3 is TGTGCCAGCAGCACATACAGGGCGGAGATGACAGATACGCAGTATTTT. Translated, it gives CASSTYRAEMTDTQYF. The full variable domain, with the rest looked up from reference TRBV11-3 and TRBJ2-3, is EAGVVQSPRYKIIEKKQPVAFWCNPISGHNTLYWYLQNLGQGPELLIRYENEEAVDDSQLPKDRFSAERLKGVDSTLKIQPAELGDSAVYLCASSTYRAEMTDTQYFGPGTRLTVL.